The rows below give T cell receptor beta chains drawn from one sample of a study of shared clonotypes between healthy human individuals. Some clones are missing from TCRdb's copy, which holds only in-frame ones; the method was immunoSEQ multiplex PCR. In the table there are about 980,000 clones, 76% of which are singletons. The specimen sequenced was memory CD4+ T cells sorted from blood. These receptors all stem from a man aged 18 to 30 in good health. Each CDR3 is given with its conserved first and last residue. D genes are given only for firm matches. Only some rows state a clone size, as once, few, many or a class for expanded clones.

cdr3_aa cdr3_nt j_call v_call clone_size d_call cdr3_length
CASSGQGGDTEAFF TGTGCCAGCAGTGGACAGGGAGGGGACACTGAAGCTTTCTTT TRBJ1-1 TRBV2 . TRBD1 14
CASSDSIAGVDEQFF TGTGCCAGCAGTGACTCTATAGCGGGAGTCGATGAGCAGTTCTTC TRBJ2-1 TRBV6-4 . TRBD2 15
CATSRTGAKNIQYF TGTGCCACCAGCAGGACAGGGGCCAAAAACATTCAGTACTTC TRBJ2-4 TRBV15 few TRBD1 14
CASSLEGTSGTDTQYF TGTGCCAGCAGCTTAGAGGGGACTAGCGGCACAGATACGCAGTATTTT TRBJ2-3 TRBV7-9 . TRBD2 16
CASRQGNNEQFF TGTGCCAGCAGACAGGGAAACAATGAGCAGTTCTTC TRBJ2-1 TRBV6-5 few . 12
CASSLAQLVPITDTQYF TGTGCCAGCAGCTTAGCGCAATTGGTCCCGATCACAGATACGCAGTATTTT TRBJ2-3 TRBV7-9 many . 17
CASSGQGAGELFF TGTGCCAGCAGTGGACAGGGTGCCGGGGAGCTGTTTTTT TRBJ2-2 TRBV6-1 . TRBD1 13
CASSLEGYVNTEAFF TGTGCCAGCAGCTTAGAGGGTTATGTGAACACTGAAGCTTTCTTT TRBJ1-1 TRBV7-8 few . 15
CATLPTGGYYGYTF TGTGCCACCCTTCCAACAGGGGGCTACTATGGCTACACCTTC TRBJ1-2 TRBV28 . TRBD1 14
CASSTSLAGGYNEQFF TGTGCCAGCAGCACGTCGCTAGCGGGGGGATACAATGAGCAGTTCTTC TRBJ2-1 TRBV7-9 . TRBD2 16
CAISESLGQSPYEQYF TGTGCCATCAGTGAGTCGTTAGGACAGTCGCCCTACGAGCAGTACTTC TRBJ2-7 TRBV10-3 . . 16
CSARDGGDTQYF TGCAGCGCCCGGGACGGGGGAGATACGCAGTATTTT TRBJ2-3 TRBV29-1 . . 12
CASSLRETRGEQYF TGTGCCAGCAGCTTACGGGAGACCCGCGGGGAGCAGTACTTC TRBJ2-7 TRBV7-2 . . 14
CASSVHSGGSKAADTQYF TGTGCCAGCAGCGTCCATAGCGGGGGCTCCAAGGCTGCAGATACGCAGTATTTT TRBJ2-3 TRBV9 . TRBD2 18
CASSLGGRVADTQYF TGTGCCAGCAGTTTGGGGGGGAGAGTTGCAGATACGCAGTATTTT TRBJ2-3 TRBV27 . TRBD2 15
CASSASGQGPEKLFF TGTGCCAGCAGTGCATCGGGCCAGGGCCCTGAAAAACTGTTTTTT TRBJ1-4 TRBV2 . . 15
CASNSPVTGELFF TGTGCCAGCAATTCCCCAGTCACCGGGGAGCTGTTTTTT TRBJ2-2 TRBV28 . . 13
CASEGQVHNSPLHF TGTGCCAGCGAAGGACAGGTGCATAATTCACCCCTCCACTTT TRBJ1-6 TRBV6-1 . TRBD1 14
CAISSGRVDSGANVLTF TGTGCCATCAGCTCCGGACGGGTAGACTCTGGGGCCAACGTCCTGACTTTC TRBJ2-6 TRBV10-3 . . 17
CASSMDGAYEQYF TGTGCCAGTAGTATGGACGGTGCCTACGAGCAGTACTTC TRBJ2-7 TRBV19 few . 13
CASSSMLDRGHTDTQYF TGTGCCAGCAGCTCGATGTTGGACAGGGGGCATACAGATACGCAGTATTTT TRBJ2-3 TRBV5-6 few TRBD1 17
CASRSGGAGFDEQFF TGTGCCAGCAGATCAGGGGGCGCCGGGTTCGATGAGCAGTTCTTC TRBJ2-1 TRBV28 . TRBD1 15
CASRRTGWNYGYTF TGTGCCAGCAGGAGGACAGGGTGGAACTATGGCTACACCTTC TRBJ1-2 TRBV6-5 few TRBD1 14
CASSPRYPGNSNQPQHF TGTGCCAGCAGCCCACGCTACCCTGGAAATAGCAATCAGCCCCAGCATTTT TRBJ1-5 TRBV12-1 . . 17
CASSLEGTGGRAPLHF TGTGCCAGCAGCTTAGAAGGGACAGGGGGCAGGGCACCCCTCCACTTT TRBJ1-6 TRBV11-2 . TRBD1 16
CASRVATDNSPLHF TGTGCCAGTAGAGTTGCCACCGATAATTCACCCCTCCACTTT TRBJ1-6 TRBV19 . . 14
CASSLIPGERSSYNEQFF TGCGCCAGCAGCTTGATCCCGGGAGAACGGAGCTCCTACAATGAGCAGTTCTTC TRBJ2-1 TRBV5-1 . . 18
CASSLAQGNNSPLHF TGCGCCAGCAGCTTGGCGCAGGGGAACAATTCACCCCTCCACTTT TRBJ1-6 TRBV5-1 . . 15
CASSLDGSIGNQPQHF TGTGCCAGCAGCTTGGACGGAAGTATTGGCAATCAGCCCCAGCATTTT TRBJ1-5 TRBV5-6 . . 16
CASSFQGANTGELFF TGTGCCAGCAGCTTCCAGGGGGCGAACACCGGGGAGCTGTTTTTT TRBJ2-2 TRBV7-9 once TRBD1 15
CAWSSTPTSGANVLTF TGTGCCTGGAGTTCGACTCCAACTTCTGGGGCCAACGTCCTGACTTTC TRBJ2-6 TRBV30 . . 16
CASSLGAGSFDEQFF TGCGCCAGCAGCTTGGGGGCCGGGAGTTTCGATGAGCAGTTCTTC TRBJ2-1 TRBV5-1 few . 15
CASSPYMTTEETQYF TGTGCCAGCAGCCCCTATATGACCACAGAAGAGACCCAGTACTTC TRBJ2-5 TRBV7-9 . . 15
CASSPRPGTDEQYF TGTGCCAGCTCACCAAGACCAGGTACTGACGAGCAGTACTTC TRBJ2-7 TRBV18 many . 14
CASSFRVGPGDYGYTF TGTGCCAGCAGCTTTAGAGTCGGCCCAGGGGACTATGGCTACACCTTC TRBJ1-2 TRBV11-2 . . 16
CAWTDRGHYEQYF TGTGCCTGGACGGACAGGGGGCATTACGAGCAGTACTTC TRBJ2-7 TRBV30 few TRBD1 13
CASSQGALVRETQYF TGTGCCAGCAGCCAAGGGGCTCTAGTTAGGGAGACCCAGTACTTC TRBJ2-5 TRBV7-2 . . 15
CASMNREANYGYTF TGTGCCAGCATGAACAGGGAAGCTAACTATGGCTACACCTTC TRBJ1-2 TRBV19 . . 14
CAWSPSFPYNEQFF TGTGCCTGGAGTCCTAGCTTCCCCTACAATGAGCAGTTCTTC TRBJ2-1 TRBV30 . . 14
CASSLRSVANYGYTF TGTGCCAGCAGTTTACGGTCTGTGGCTAACTATGGCTACACCTTC TRBJ1-2 TRBV27 . . 15
CASSYGGTGRDHEAFF TGTGCCAGCAGTTACGGGGGTACAGGGAGGGATCATGAGGCTTTCTTT TRBJ1-1 TRBV6-5 . . 16
CASSQGGTGRDQPQHF TGTGCCAGCAGCCAAGGCGGGACAGGGAGGGATCAGCCCCAGCATTTT TRBJ1-5 TRBV14 once TRBD1 16
CASSRQSVGDSPLHF TGTGCCAGCAGCCGCCAATCGGTGGGGGATTCACCCCTCCACTTT TRBJ1-6 TRBV7-2 . . 15
CASSFGGAGRNEQFF TGCGCCAGCAGCTTCGGGGGGGCTGGTCGCAATGAGCAGTTCTTC TRBJ2-1 TRBV5-1 . TRBD2 15
CASTSDRVGNQPQHF TGTGCCAGCACCTCGGACAGGGTAGGCAATCAGCCCCAGCATTTT TRBJ1-5 TRBV6-1 . TRBD1 15
CASSQGRLAENIQYF TGCGCCAGCAGCCAGGGGCGTCTAGCGGAAAACATTCAGTACTTC TRBJ2-4 TRBV5-1 . . 15